One and the same sample provided the 27 T cell receptor beta chains below, sequenced in a study of siplizumab effects on memory and regulatory T cells. Sequencing used immunoSEQ multiplex PCR; TCRdb keeps in-frame clones, though not all of them. The table lists about 100,000 clones, 85% to 95% of them singletons. The sample comprised non-Treg CD4+ T cells sorted from blood. The receptor set was obtained from a human donor in good health.

V and J are TRBV7-6 and TRBJ2-7; 7 bases align to TRBD2. Germline assignment: CDR1 SGHVS and CDR2 FNYEAQ. The CDR3 consists of 14 residues. V gave up 1 base and J gave up 6 bases; unmatched junction bases: 6. The CDR3: CASSLGGSLIEQYF. The CDR3 coding sequence is TGTGCCAGCAGCTTAGGCGGGAGTCTGATCGAGCAGTACTTC.

The CDR3 sequence is CASSPPGLTTGDTQYF. CDR3 sequence (DNA): TGTGCCAGCTCACCACCTGGACTTACTACGGGTGATACGCAGTATTTT. The chain employs TRBV18 and TRBJ2-3, with D maybe TRBD2 (5 bases). There are 16 residues in the CDR3. In germline, CDR1 is KGHSH, CDR2 LQKENI. V was shortened by 0 bases and J by 6 bases, with 16 bases between the two germline ends.

The chain has TRBV5-1 and TRBJ2-2; TRBD1 agrees at 8 bases. The trim removed 4 bases at V and 6 bases at J, leaving 5 bases unmatched. The CDR3 covers 14 residues. Germline CDR1 reads SGHRS; CDR2 reads YFSETQ. The CDR3 sequence: CASSEGQGPGELFF. In nucleotides, the CDR3 is TGCGCCAGCAGCGAAGGACAGGGTCCCGGGGAGCTGTTTTTT. The variable domain in full, completed from reference TRBV5-1 and TRBJ2-2, reads KAGVTQTPRYLIKTRGQQVTLSCSPISGHRSVSWYQQTPGQGLQFLFEYFSETQRNKGNFPGRFSGRQFSNSRSEMNVSTLELGDSALYLCASSEGQGPGELFFGEGSRLTVL.

This chain's CDR3 is CASSFSGRETQYF. CDR3 DNA sequence: TGTGCCAGCAGCTTTAGCGGGAGAGAGACCCAGTACTTC. The J gene is TRBJ2-5, the V gene TRBV11-2; TRBD2 aligns across 9 bases. CDR1 is SGHAT and CDR2 is FQNNGV in the germline V gene. With 3 bases clipped from V and 4 bases from J, the junction kept 0 bases outside the gene matches. This CDR3 comprises 13 residues.

This chain uses TRBV5-5 with TRBJ2-5; D is unclear. Germline V gene sequence: CDR1 SGHKS, CDR2 YYEKEE (reference sequence). The V gene lost 0 bases and the J gene lost 3 bases, with 9 bases spanning the gap. The CDR3 length is 14 residues. The CDR3 loop reads CASSLVVNEETQYF. CDR3 bases: TGTGCCAGCAGCTTGGTTGTGAACGAAGAGACCCAGTACTTC. The whole variable domain, remainder taken from reference TRBV5-5 and TRBJ2-5, is DAGVTQSPTHLIKTRGQQVTLRCSPISGHKSVSWYQQVLGQGPQFIFQYYEKEERGRGNFPDRFSARQFPNYSSELNVNALLLGDSALYLCASSLVVNEETQYFGPGTRLLVL.

This clone has a single count. The V call is TRBV5-1, the J call TRBJ2-6; D gene unclear. Between the trimmed V and J ends, which lost 1 base and 0 bases, there was a span of 8 bases. There are 16 residues in the CDR3. The germline V gene has CDR1 SGHRS and CDR2 YFSETQ. CDR3 sequence reads: CASSLLHSSGANVLTF. Written as DNA, the CDR3 is TGCGCCAGCAGCTTGTTACACAGCTCTGGGGCCAACGTCCTGACTTTC.

This sequence joins TRBV27 and TRBJ2-7, with TRBD1 identical over 9 bases. Germline V lookup: CDR1 MNHEY, CDR2 SMNVEV (reference sequence). CDR3 length: 13 amino acids. V was pared by 6 bases and J by 6 bases, with 6 bases of the junction left unmatched. CDR3 coding DNA: TGTGCCAGCAGGGACACAGGGGGCGGCGAGCAGTACTTC. It translates to CASRDTGGGEQYF.

The V and J genes are TRBV6-1 and TRBJ1-1; unclear D gene. CDR3 length equals 14 residues. The V and J ends lost 0 bases and 6 bases respectively, with 11 bases between them. Looked up from germline, CDR1 is MNHNS and CDR2 is SASEGT. In DNA form, the CDR3 reads TGTGCCAGCAGTGAAGCGCTTCTTCCACCTGAAGCTTTCTTT. This codes for CASSEALLPPEAFF.

The chain employs TRBV19 and TRBJ2-5, with 8 bases aligning to TRBD1. TRBJ2-7 explains the end of the DNA better; the J call may be wrong. The CDR3 is 15 amino acids. CDR1 is LNHDA and CDR2 is SQIVND in the germline V gene (reference sequence). The CDR3 nucleotides read TGTGCCAGTAGTATAGACGGACAGGGAACCTACGAGCAGTACTTC. This translates into CASSIDGQGTYEQYF.

V and J are TRBV7-3 and TRBJ2-1, with TRBD1 matching over 8 bases. V trimming: 5 bases; J trimming: 0 bases; junction bases outside the gene matches: 9. The CDR3 contains 17 residues. Germline V gene lookup returns CDR1 SGHTA and CDR2 FQGTGA. CDR3: CASSPQSGQVSYNEQFF. CDR3 nucleotides: TGTGCCAGCAGCCCCCAGTCGGGACAGGTCTCCTACAATGAGCAGTTCTTC. The full variable domain, completed using reference TRBV7-3 and TRBJ2-1, is GAGVSQTPSNKVTEKGKYVELRCDPISGHTALYWYRQSLGQGPEFLIYFQGTGAADDSGLPNDRFFAVRPEGSVSTLKIQRTERGDSAVYLCASSPQSGQVSYNEQFFGPGTRLTVL.

V usage is TRBV19 and J usage is TRBJ2-7, with 8 bases that match TRBD1. Germline assignment: CDR1 LNHDA and CDR2 SQIVND (reference sequence). This CDR3 spans 15 amino acids. V lost 4 bases and J lost 2; bases outside the gene matches: 7. CDR3 bases: TGTGCCAGTAGTACCCGGGACAGGTCCACCTACGAGCAGTACTTC. Protein sequence: CASSTRDRSTYEQYF.

The chain combines TRBV11-2 with TRBJ2-3; the D gene is possibly TRBD1 (6 bases). The ends were cut back, 9 bases at V and 3 bases at J, with 19 bases in the middle. CDR3 size: 15 residues. Looked up from germline, CDR1 is SGHAT and CDR2 is FQNNGV. DNA of the CDR3: TGTGCCAGTCGGGACACAGGGATAAGGACAGATACGCAGTATTTT. Translation gives CASRDTGIRTDTQYF.

The chain carries TRBV6-1 and TRBJ1-5, with D hard to call. V was cut by 5 bases and J by 4 bases, with 12 bases left in between. Germline assignment: CDR1 MNHNS and CDR2 SASEGT. This CDR3 has 14 amino acids. The CDR3 is CASSRDPLNQPQHF. The CDR3, as DNA: TGTGCCAGCAGTAGGGATCCTCTTAATCAGCCCCAGCATTTT.

The chain carries TRBV6-5 and TRBJ1-1; D gene ambiguous. V was cut by 3 bases and J by 0 bases, with 8 bases left in between. The CDR3 is 14 amino acids. In germline, CDR1 is MNHEY, CDR2 SVGAGI. In nucleotides, the CDR3 is TGTGCCAGCAGTTATAACGTGATGAACACTGAAGCTTTCTTT. Translating gives CASSYNVMNTEAFF.

The J gene is TRBJ2-1, the V gene TRBV11-2, with 12 positions matching TRBD2. There are 15 residues in the CDR3. Germline V gene data show CDR1 as SGHAT and CDR2 as FQNNGV. V was clipped by 3 bases and J by 5 bases; unmatched bases: 2. The CDR3 nucleotides are TGTGCCAGCAGCTTCCGGACTAGCGGGGACAATGAGCAGTTCTTC. It codes for CASSFRTSGDNEQFF.

By share of the sample, this clone is medium-sized (0.01 to 0.1%). Other nucleotide sequences in the sample specify the same CDR3. The chain joins TRBV6-5 to TRBJ2-7, with 8 bases aligning to TRBD2. The V and J ends lost 6 bases and 1 base, in that order; junction bases with no gene match: 2. Germline CDR1 and CDR2: MNHEY and SVGAGI. The CDR3 consists of 13 residues. The CDR3 loop reads CASRQRESYEQYF. The CDR3 DNA is TGTGCCAGCAGACAGCGGGAGTCCTACGAGCAGTACTTC.

This chain connects TRBV28 to TRBJ2-1; D may be TRBD1 or TRBD2 (5 bases each). The germline V gene has CDR1 MDHEN and CDR2 SYDVKM. The V end was cut by 4 bases, the J end by 3 bases, with 16 bases between. The CDR3 is 16 amino acids. The CDR3 loop is CASSSQTRGFYNEQFF. In DNA form, the CDR3 reads TGTGCCAGCAGTTCGCAAACTAGGGGCTTCTACAATGAGCAGTTCTTC.

The chain couples TRBV10-1 to TRBJ2-5; no clear D gene. Germline CDR1 WNHNN, CDR2 SYGVQD (reference sequence). This CDR3 region has 12 residues. V was clipped by 2 bases and J by 5 bases, with 6 bases between them. The CDR3 spells CASSEGKETQYF. CDR3 sequence (DNA): TGCGCCAGCAGTGAGGGGAAGGAGACCCAGTACTTC.

The chain employs TRBV28 and TRBJ1-1, with 10 bases aligning to TRBD1. The CDR3 sequence is 18 residues long. Germline V gene data show CDR1 as MDHEN and CDR2 as SYDVKM. The V segment lost 5 bases and the J segment 0 bases; nucleotides outside the gene matches: 12. The CDR3 region is CASSPGTGEFGMNTEAFF. CDR3 coding DNA: TGTGCCAGCAGTCCCGGGACAGGGGAGTTTGGAATGAACACTGAAGCTTTCTTT.

The rearrangement links TRBV5-1 to TRBJ2-3; 10 bases agree with TRBD2. Germline-derived CDR1 and CDR2 are SGHRS and YFSETQ. The CDR3 extends over 16 amino acids. V lost 2 bases and J lost 1; bases outside the gene matches: 4. The CDR3 spells CASSLRLAGRTDTQYF. CDR3 bases: TGCGCCAGCAGCTTAAGACTAGCGGGCCGCACAGATACGCAGTATTTT.

This clone was counted a single time. CDR3 coding DNA: TGTGCCAGCAGTGAGACAACCAGGCATTCCGAGCAGTACTTC. It is translated as CASSETTRHSEQYF. V and J are TRBV25-1 and TRBJ2-7; D ambiguous. Trimming left V 3 bases short and J 6 bases short, with 15 bases between. Germline values: CDR1 MGHDK, CDR2 SYGVNS. The CDR3 sequence is 14 residues long.

The rearrangement joins TRBV7-9 to TRBJ2-5, with 13 nucleotides matching TRBD2. Trimming at V came to 7 bases and at J to 4 bases, leaving 3 bases not matched to a gene. The CDR3 is 14 residues long. Germline V gives CDR1 SEHNR, CDR2 FQNEAQ (reference sequence). The CDR3 nucleotides read TGTGCCAGCACAGGACTAGCGGGAGCAGAGACCCAGTACTTC. Encoded protein: CASTGLAGAETQYF.

The rearrangement uses TRBV6-5 and TRBJ1-2; 10 nucleotides line up with TRBD1. The CDR3 extends over 14 amino acids. Germline CDR1 and CDR2: MNHEY and SVGAGI. V trimming: 0 bases; J trimming: 6 bases; junction bases outside the gene matches: 1. The chain's CDR3 is CASSYSTGGNGYTF. DNA for the CDR3: TGTGCCAGCAGTTACTCGACAGGGGGCAATGGCTACACCTTC.

The chain joins TRBV2 to TRBJ1-4; 7 bases fit TRBD1. V was clipped by 4 bases and J by 11 bases; unmatched bases: 19. The germline V gene encodes CDR1 SNHLY and CDR2 FYNNEI. CDR3 length: 17 residues. CDR3 loop: CASSVSGQSSQPSKLFF. The CDR3, as DNA: TGTGCCAGCAGTGTTTCGGGACAGAGTTCTCAACCTTCGAAACTGTTTTTT.

The chain employs TRBV27 and TRBJ2-1; D ambiguous. CDR3 length: 14 residues. CDR1 and CDR2 from the germline V gene are MNHEY and SMNVEV (reference sequence). The germline V and J ends were trimmed by 5 bases and 10 bases, with 18 bases remaining between them. The CDR3 sequence is CASSRQPPSVEQFF. The CDR3 DNA reads TGTGCCAGCAGTAGGCAGCCCCCATCGGTGGAGCAGTTCTTC.

The chain recombines TRBV5-8 with TRBJ2-7, with 7 bases aligning to TRBD2. This CDR3 has 14 amino acids. V was clipped by 5 bases and J by 2 bases; unmatched bases: 7. The germline gives CDR1 SGHTS, CDR2 YDEGEE. The CDR3 is CASRKGLPTYEQYF. Written as DNA, the CDR3 is TGTGCCAGCAGAAAGGGACTACCAACCTACGAGCAGTACTTC. The whole variable domain, filled in from reference TRBV5-8 and TRBJ2-7, reads EAGVTQSPTHLIKTRGQQATLRCSPISGHTSVYWYQQALGLGLQFLLWYDEGEERNRGNFPPRFSGRQFPNYSSELNVNALELEDSALYLCASRKGLPTYEQYFGPGTRLTVT.

The CDR3: CASSYPYLGSPLHF. The CDR3 coding sequence is TGTGCCAGCAGTTACCCCTATCTAGGGTCACCCCTCCACTTT. The rearrangement links TRBV6-6 to TRBJ1-6, with no clear D. Trimming cost V 2 bases and J 10 bases, with 12 bases left between them. The germline V gene has CDR1 MNHNY and CDR2 SVGAGI (reference sequence). The CDR3 covers 14 residues.